The 18 T cell receptor beta chains below were found in one sample sequenced in a study of PD-1 blockade in classical Hodgkin lymphoma. Here immunoSEQ multiplex PCR was the method, and the copy in TCRdb shows in-frame clones only, minus some. The sample has some 100,000 clones; around 89% are singletons. All patients relapsed after autologous stem cell transplantation, and brentuximab vedotin exposure varied. The material was peripheral blood mononuclear cells (PBMCs), obtained before the second cycle of nivolumab. The receptor source for this set is a human donor with classical Hodgkin lymphoma.

The V and J genes are TRBV4-3 and TRBJ2-1; D remains unclear. Germline V gives CDR1 LGHNA, CDR2 YSLEER. V was clipped by 5 bases and J by 0 bases, with 11 bases between them. CDR3 length: 15 residues. The CDR3 sequence: CASSKPESSYNEQFF. CDR3 DNA sequence: TGCGCCAGCAGCAAGCCCGAGAGCTCCTACAATGAGCAGTTCTTC.

V and J are TRBV19 and TRBJ1-1; TRBD1 aligns across 8 bases. This CDR3 spans 13 amino acids. Trimming at V came to 10 bases and at J to 5 bases, leaving 9 bases not matched to a gene. Germline lookup yields CDR1 LNHDA and CDR2 SQIVND (reference sequence). The chain's CDR3 is CATLGQGLTEAFF. In DNA, the CDR3 is TGTGCCACCTTAGGACAGGGATTGACTGAAGCTTTCTTT.

The chain couples TRBV27 to TRBJ2-3; TRBD1 matches 8 bases. Germline V gene sequence: CDR1 MNHEY, CDR2 SMNVEV (reference sequence). V lost 5 bases and J lost 4; bases outside the gene matches: 8. The CDR3 contains 15 residues. The CDR3 loop reads CASSPLGQGPDTQYF. CDR3 in DNA: TGTGCCAGCAGTCCCCTTGGACAGGGCCCAGATACGCAGTATTTT.

The chain recombines TRBV11-2 with TRBJ1-1; 9 nucleotides agree with TRBD1. This CDR3 is built from 14 residues. CDR1 and CDR2 from the germline V gene are SGHAT and FQNNGV. Unmatched junction bases numbered 3, after V lost 3 bases and J lost 4 bases. CDR3 amino acids: CASSLGQGGTEAFF. CDR3 sequence (DNA): TGTGCCAGCAGCTTGGGACAGGGTGGCACTGAAGCTTTCTTT.

The chain employs TRBV30 and TRBJ1-1, with D unclear. Per the germline V gene, CDR1 is GTSNPN and CDR2 is SVGIG (reference sequence). This CDR3 spans 11 amino acids. V was shortened by 4 bases and J by 3 bases, with 6 bases between the two germline ends. The CDR3 DNA follows: TGTGCCTGGATGCGGTACACTGAAGCTTTCTTT. Translated, it gives CAWMRYTEAFF.

CDR3 sequence: CASSLEGVGIDEQYF. The DNA of the CDR3 is TGCGCCAGCAGCTTGGAGGGGGTGGGGATCGACGAGCAGTACTTC. J is TRBJ2-7 and V is TRBV5-1, with D tentatively TRBD1 (6 bases). The CDR3 runs 15 residues. Germline V gene sequence: CDR1 SGHRS, CDR2 YFSETQ. Trimming removed 0 bases from V and 5 bases from J, with 15 bases in between.

The chain combines TRBV7-6 with TRBJ2-2, with 11 bases identical to TRBD1. The J segment lost 6 bases and the V segment lost 1 base, leaving 1 base of the junction unmatched. The CDR3 length is 15 residues. CDR1 and CDR2 (germline): SGHVS, FNYEAQ. The CDR3 loop is CASSLGTGGPGELFF. In DNA, the CDR3 is TGTGCCAGCAGCTTAGGGACAGGGGGCCCCGGGGAGCTGTTTTTT.

The rearrangement links TRBV12-5 to TRBJ1-5, with a possible D match to TRBD1 (5 bases). Germline V CDR1 and CDR2: LGHNT, FRNRAP. V lost 6 bases and J lost 9, with 18 bases in between. The CDR3 extends over 14 amino acids. In nucleotides, the CDR3 is TGTGCTAGTGGAACGGTGGGGCCCGGGAGGCCCCAGCATTTT. Translated: CASGTVGPGRPQHF.

This rearrangement joins TRBV11-3 to TRBJ2-5; 9 bases align to TRBD2. Germline-derived CDR1 and CDR2 are SGHNT and YENEEA. This CDR3 has 16 amino acids. With 1 base clipped from V and 5 bases from J, the junction kept 8 bases outside the gene matches. As DNA, the CDR3 is TGTGCCAGCAGCTTAGCCTCTGGCGGGGGGGCTGAGACCCAGTACTTC. It yields the protein CASSLASGGGAETQYF.

V gene TRBV27 combines with J gene TRBJ2-5; TRBD2 matches 14 bases. Germline-derived CDR1 and CDR2 are MNHEY and SMNVEV (reference sequence). CDR3 length equals 17 residues. V lost 6 bases to trimming and J lost 1 base; unmatched junction nucleotides: 7. The CDR3, as DNA: TGTGCCAGCAGCATTCGACTAGCGGGGGGGGGCCAAGAGACCCAGTACTTC. The encoded protein is CASSIRLAGGGQETQYF.

This clone has only a few counts. The chain has TRBV10-2 and TRBJ2-7, with D hard to call. CDR3 length equals 12 residues. CDR1 is WSHSY, CDR2 SAAADI, per germline. V lost 6 bases and J lost 6, with 12 bases in between. CDR3 in DNA: TGCGCCAGCAGCGGGTCCGGTCTCGAGCAGTACTTC. Translating gives CASSGSGLEQYF.

This clone was found a few times. This sample also contains other DNA sequences that code for the same CDR3. The chain combines TRBV4-2 with TRBJ2-1; tentatively, D is TRBD2 (6 bases). The CDR3 length is 15 residues. Between the trimmed V and J ends, which lost 0 bases and 5 bases, there was a span of 11 bases. Germline lookup yields CDR1 LGHNA and CDR2 YNFKEQ. CDR3 in DNA: TGTGCCAGCAGCCAAGATCTCGGGGGACACAATGAGCAGTTCTTC. Protein: CASSQDLGGHNEQFF.

The V gene is TRBV27, the J gene TRBJ1-1; no clear D gene. Looked up from germline, CDR1 is MNHEY and CDR2 is SMNVEV (reference sequence). CDR3 size: 15 residues. Trimming removed 0 bases from V and 5 bases from J, with 13 bases in between. CDR3: CASSLSYLQETEAFF. The DNA for the CDR3 is TGTGCCAGCAGTTTATCCTACCTCCAGGAAACTGAAGCTTTCTTT.

This clone was seen more than once but under ten times. The chain couples TRBV23-1 to TRBJ1-5, with D perhaps matching TRBD1 (5 bases). TRBV23-1 is an open reading frame whose function is uncertain. V gave up 7 bases and J gave up 6 bases, with 16 bases separating them. The CDR3 extends over 14 amino acids. In DNA, the CDR3 is TGCGCCAGCAAGCCCGAAGACAGCGCTCAGCCCCAGCATTTT. Its translation is CASKPEDSAQPQHF.

This clone was detected once. The chain combines TRBV28 with TRBJ2-2; D might be TRBD1 (6 bases). From germline, CDR1 is MDHEN and CDR2 SYDVKM. There are 16 residues in the CDR3. The germline V and J ends were trimmed by 6 bases and 4 bases, with 18 bases remaining between them. CDR3 sequence reads: CASSPPLGAATGELFF. CDR3 nucleotide sequence: TGTGCCAGCAGCCCCCCCCTGGGGGCTGCCACCGGGGAGCTGTTTTTT.

The chain is built from TRBV5-5 and TRBJ1-1, with D hard to call. This CDR3 region has 14 residues. Trimming removed 0 bases at V and 5 bases at J, with 11 bases between. Germline V gives CDR1 SGHKS, CDR2 YYEKEE (reference sequence). In DNA form, the CDR3 reads TGTGCCAGCAGCTTGGACGGAAGGTGGACTGAAGCTTTCTTT. Translated: CASSLDGRWTEAFF. Complete variable domain (other parts from reference TRBV5-5 and TRBJ1-1): DAGVTQSPTHLIKTRGQQVTLRCSPISGHKSVSWYQQVLGQGPQFIFQYYEKEERGRGNFPDRFSARQFPNYSSELNVNALLLGDSALYLCASSLDGRWTEAFFGQGTRLTVV.

V is TRBV19 and J is TRBJ1-6, with 9 nucleotides matching TRBD1. The germline CDR1 and CDR2 sequences are LNHDA and SQIVND (reference sequence). V dropped 4 bases and J dropped 7; count of bases not matched to a gene: 5. The length of the CDR3 is 15 residues. The CDR3 nucleotides are TGTGCCAGTAGTACCCCGGACAGGGGAAATTCACCCCTCCACTTT. Protein sequence: CASSTPDRGNSPLHF.

The chain recombines TRBV19 with TRBJ2-1; no firm D call. This CDR3 spans 13 amino acids. The germline gives CDR1 LNHDA, CDR2 SQIVND (reference sequence). Deletions cut 3 bases from V and 5 bases from J, with 8 bases between. CDR3 nucleotides: TGTGCCAGTAGTATTTCGGCTCACAATGAGCAGTTCTTC. The encoded protein is CASSISAHNEQFF.